Each of the 2 T cell receptor beta chains below was sequenced from the same sample in a study of cytomegalovirus exposure and HLA in healthy donors. Amplification used 60 Vbeta primers and 13 Jbeta primers. The repertoire was sequenced with immunoSEQ multiplex PCR; TCRdb's copy has only in-frame clones and lacks some. The repertoire holds over 130,000 clones, with about 61% as singletons. The sequencing input was PBMCs. These receptors originate from a male donor in good health and CMV-seronegative.

This rearrangement joins TRBV7-9 to TRBJ2-7; D unresolved. This CDR3 is built from 13 residues. The V end was cut by 1 base, the J end by 1 base, with 5 bases between. Germline lookup yields CDR1 SEHNR and CDR2 FQNEAQ (reference sequence). CDR3 bases: TGTGCCAGCAGCTTAGGCAGGTCCTACGAGCAGTACTTC. Protein product: CASSLGRSYEQYF. The variable domain in full, completed from reference TRBV7-9 and TRBJ2-7, reads DTGVSQNPRHKITKRGQNVTFRCDPISEHNRLYWYRQTLGQGPEFLTYFQNEAQLEKSRLLSDRFSAERPKGSFSTLEIQRTEQGDSAMYLCASSLGRSYEQYFGPGTRLTVT.

This clone was seen only a few times. The V call is TRBV29-1, the J call TRBJ2-3; 8 nucleotides line up with TRBD2. The CDR3 is 13 residues long. V dropped 3 bases and J dropped 2; count of bases not matched to a gene: 1. Germline V gene lookup returns CDR1 SQVTM and CDR2 ANQGSEA. The CDR3 sequence is CSVDSGTTDTQYF. CDR3 bases: TGCAGCGTTGATAGCGGGACCACAGATACGCAGTATTTT.